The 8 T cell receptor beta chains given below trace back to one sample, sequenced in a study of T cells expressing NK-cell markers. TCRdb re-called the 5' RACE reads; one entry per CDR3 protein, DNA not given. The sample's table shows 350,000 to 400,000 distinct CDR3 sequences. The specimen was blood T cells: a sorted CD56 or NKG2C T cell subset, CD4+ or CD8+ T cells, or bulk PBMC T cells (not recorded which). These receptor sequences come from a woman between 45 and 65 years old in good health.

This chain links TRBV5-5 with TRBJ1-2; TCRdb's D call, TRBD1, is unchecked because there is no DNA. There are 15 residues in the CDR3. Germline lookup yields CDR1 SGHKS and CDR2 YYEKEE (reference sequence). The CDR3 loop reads CASRRRTDALDGYTF.

CDR3 protein: CASSLRLGVGELFF. The chain couples TRBV7-7 to TRBJ2-2. The CDR3 extends over 14 amino acids. The germline V gene has CDR1 SSHAT and CDR2 FNYEAQ (reference sequence).

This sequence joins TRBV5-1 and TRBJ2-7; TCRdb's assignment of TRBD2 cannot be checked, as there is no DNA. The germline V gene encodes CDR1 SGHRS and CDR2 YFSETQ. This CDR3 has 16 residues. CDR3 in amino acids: CASSFQLASSSYEQYF.

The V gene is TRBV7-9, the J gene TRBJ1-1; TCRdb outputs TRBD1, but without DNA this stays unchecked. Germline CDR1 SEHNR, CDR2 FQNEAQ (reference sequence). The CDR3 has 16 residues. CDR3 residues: CASSLKIGQMNREAFF.

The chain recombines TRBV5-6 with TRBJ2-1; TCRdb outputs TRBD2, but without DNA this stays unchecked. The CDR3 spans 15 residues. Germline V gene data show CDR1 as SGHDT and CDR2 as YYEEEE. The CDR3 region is CASSLFLGTNNEQFF. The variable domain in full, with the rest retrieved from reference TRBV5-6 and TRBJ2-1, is DAGVTQSPTHLIKTRGQQVTLRCSPKSGHDTVSWYQQALGQGPQFIFQYYEEEERQRGNFPDRFSGHQFPNYSSELNVNALLLGDSALYLCASSLFLGTNNEQFFGPGTRLTVL.

This chain's CDR3 is CASSLGRKGAFTDTQYF. The J gene is TRBJ2-3, the V gene TRBV7-2; lacking DNA, the TRBD1 call made by TCRdb goes unchecked. The V gene's germline CDR1 is SGHTA and CDR2 FQGNSA. CDR3 length: 17 amino acids.

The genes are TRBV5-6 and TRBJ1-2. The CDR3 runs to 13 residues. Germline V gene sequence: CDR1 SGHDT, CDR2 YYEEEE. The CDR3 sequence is CASSLPDLYGYTF. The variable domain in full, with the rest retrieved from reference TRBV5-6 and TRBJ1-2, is DAGVTQSPTHLIKTRGQQVTLRCSPKSGHDTVSWYQQALGQGPQFIFQYYEEEERQRGNFPDRFSGHQFPNYSSELNVNALLLGDSALYLCASSLPDLYGYTFGSGTRLTVV.

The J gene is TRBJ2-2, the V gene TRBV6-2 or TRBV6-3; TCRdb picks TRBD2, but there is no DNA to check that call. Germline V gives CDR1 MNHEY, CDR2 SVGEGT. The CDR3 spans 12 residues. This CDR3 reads CASRTSPGELFF.